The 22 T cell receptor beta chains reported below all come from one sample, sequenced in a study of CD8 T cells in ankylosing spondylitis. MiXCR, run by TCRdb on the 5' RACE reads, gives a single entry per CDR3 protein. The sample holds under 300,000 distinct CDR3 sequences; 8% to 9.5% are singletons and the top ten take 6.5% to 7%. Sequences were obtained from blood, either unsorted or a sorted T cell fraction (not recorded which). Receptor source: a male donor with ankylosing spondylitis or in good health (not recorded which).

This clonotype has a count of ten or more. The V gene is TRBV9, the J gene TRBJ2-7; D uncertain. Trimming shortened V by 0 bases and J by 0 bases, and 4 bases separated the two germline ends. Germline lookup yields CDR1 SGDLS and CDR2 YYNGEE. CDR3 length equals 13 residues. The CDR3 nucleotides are TGTGCCAGCAGCGTAGTTCCCTCCTACGAGCAGTACTTC. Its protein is CASSVVPSYEQYF.

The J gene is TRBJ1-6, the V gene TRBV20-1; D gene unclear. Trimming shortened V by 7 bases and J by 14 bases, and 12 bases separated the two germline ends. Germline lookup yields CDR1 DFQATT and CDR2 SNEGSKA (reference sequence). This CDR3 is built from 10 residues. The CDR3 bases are TGCAGTGACAGTGCCTCTTCCCTCCACTTT. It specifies CSDSASSLHF.

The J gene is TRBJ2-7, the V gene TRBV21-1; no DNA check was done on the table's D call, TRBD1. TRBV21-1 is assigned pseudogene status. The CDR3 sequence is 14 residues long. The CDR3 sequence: CASSKRDSSYEQYF. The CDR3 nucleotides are TGTGCCAGCAGCAAAAGGGACAGCTCCTACGAGCAGTACTTC.

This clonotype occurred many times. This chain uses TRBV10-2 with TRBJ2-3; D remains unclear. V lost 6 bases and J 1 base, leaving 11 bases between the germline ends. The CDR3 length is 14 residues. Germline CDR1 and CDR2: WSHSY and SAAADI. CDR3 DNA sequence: TGCGCCAGCAGGGACCGGCCCCGCACAGATACGCAGTATTTT. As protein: CASRDRPRTDTQYF.

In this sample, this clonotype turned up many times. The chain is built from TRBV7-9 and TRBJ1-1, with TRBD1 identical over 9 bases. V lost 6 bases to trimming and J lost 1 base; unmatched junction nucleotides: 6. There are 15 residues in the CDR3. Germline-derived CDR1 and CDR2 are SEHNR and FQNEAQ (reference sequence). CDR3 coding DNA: TGTGCCAGCAGTTTCCAGACAGGGGGGAACACTGAAGCTTTCTTT. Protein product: CASSFQTGGNTEAFF. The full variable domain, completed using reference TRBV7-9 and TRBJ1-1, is DTGVSQNPRHKITKRGQNVTFRCDPISEHNRLYWYRQTLGQGPEFLTYFQNEAQLEKSRLLSDRFSAERPKGSFSTLEIQRTEQGDSAMYLCASSFQTGGNTEAFFGQGTRLTVV.

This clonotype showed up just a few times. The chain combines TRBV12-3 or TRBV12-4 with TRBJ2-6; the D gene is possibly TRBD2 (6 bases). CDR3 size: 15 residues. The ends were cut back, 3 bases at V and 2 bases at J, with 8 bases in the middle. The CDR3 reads CASSFGGAGANVLTF. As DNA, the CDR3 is TGTGCCAGCAGTTTTGGAGGGGCTGGGGCCAACGTCCTGACTTTC.

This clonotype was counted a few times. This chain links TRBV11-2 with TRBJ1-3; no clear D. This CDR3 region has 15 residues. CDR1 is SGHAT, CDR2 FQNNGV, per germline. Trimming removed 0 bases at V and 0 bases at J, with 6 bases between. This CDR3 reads CASSLDFGSGNTIYF. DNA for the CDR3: TGTGCCAGCAGCTTAGACTTCGGCTCTGGAAACACCATATATTTT.

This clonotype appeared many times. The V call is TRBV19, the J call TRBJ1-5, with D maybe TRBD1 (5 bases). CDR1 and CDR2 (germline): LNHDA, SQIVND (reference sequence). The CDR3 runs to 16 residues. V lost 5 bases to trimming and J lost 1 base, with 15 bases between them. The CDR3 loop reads CASSRQGWVSNQPQHF. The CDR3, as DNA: TGTGCCAGTAGTCGCCAGGGTTGGGTGAGCAATCAGCCCCAGCATTTT.

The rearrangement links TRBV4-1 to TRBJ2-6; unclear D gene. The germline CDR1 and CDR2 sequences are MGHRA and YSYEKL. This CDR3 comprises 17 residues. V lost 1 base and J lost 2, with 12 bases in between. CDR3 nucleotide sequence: TGCGCCAGCAGCCAAGGGATAGGGCTTACTGGGGCCAACGTCCTGACTTTC. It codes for CASSQGIGLTGANVLTF.

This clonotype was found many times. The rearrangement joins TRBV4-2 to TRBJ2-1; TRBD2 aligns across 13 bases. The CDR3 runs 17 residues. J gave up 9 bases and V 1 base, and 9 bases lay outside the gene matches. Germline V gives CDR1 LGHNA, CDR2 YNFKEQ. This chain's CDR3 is CASSQGRRTSGRGEQFF. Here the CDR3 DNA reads TGTGCCAGCAGCCAAGGTCGAAGAACTAGCGGGAGGGGTGAGCAGTTCTTC.

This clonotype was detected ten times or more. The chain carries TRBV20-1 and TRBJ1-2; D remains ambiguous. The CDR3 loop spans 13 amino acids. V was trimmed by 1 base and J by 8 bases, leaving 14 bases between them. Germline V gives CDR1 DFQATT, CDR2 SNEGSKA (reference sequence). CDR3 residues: CSARGWPEGGYTF. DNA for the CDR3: TGCAGTGCTAGAGGATGGCCCGAAGGGGGCTACACCTTC.

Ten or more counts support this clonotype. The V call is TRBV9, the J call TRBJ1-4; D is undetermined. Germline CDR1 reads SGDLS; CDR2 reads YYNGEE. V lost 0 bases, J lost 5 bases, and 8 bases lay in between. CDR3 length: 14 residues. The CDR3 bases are TGTGCCAGCAGCGTAGGTGTCCAGAATGAAAAACTGTTTTTT. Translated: CASSVGVQNEKLFF.

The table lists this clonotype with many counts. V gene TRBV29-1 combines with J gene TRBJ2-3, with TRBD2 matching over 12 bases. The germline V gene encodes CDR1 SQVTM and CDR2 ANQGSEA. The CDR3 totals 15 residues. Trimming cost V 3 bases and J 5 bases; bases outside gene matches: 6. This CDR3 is CSVDRTSGIQDTQYF. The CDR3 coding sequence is TGCAGCGTTGACAGGACTAGCGGGATTCAAGATACGCAGTATTTT.

DNA for the CDR3: TGCAGCGTTGAAGCCCAGACAGGGGGCTTTCTTCTCTCTGAAGCTTTCTTT. This encodes CSVEAQTGGFLLSEAFF. V usage is TRBV29-1 and J usage is TRBJ1-1; TRBD1 matches at 10 bases. With 1 base clipped from V and 6 bases from J, the junction kept 14 bases outside the gene matches. Germline assignment: CDR1 SQVTM and CDR2 ANQGSEA. The CDR3 consists of 17 residues. Drawing the rest from reference TRBV29-1 and TRBJ1-1, the complete variable domain is SAVISQKPSRDICQRGTSLTIQCQVDSQVTMMFWYRQQPGQSLTLIATANQGSEATYESGFVIDKFPISRPNLTFSTLTVSNMSPEDSSIYLCSVEAQTGGFLLSEAFFGQGTRLTVV.

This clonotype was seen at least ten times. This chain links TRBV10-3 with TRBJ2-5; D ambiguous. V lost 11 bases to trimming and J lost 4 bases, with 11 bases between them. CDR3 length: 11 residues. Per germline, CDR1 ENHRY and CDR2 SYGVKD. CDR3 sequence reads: CAVRLGETQYF. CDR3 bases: TGTGCCGTAAGGTTGGGAGAGACCCAGTACTTC.

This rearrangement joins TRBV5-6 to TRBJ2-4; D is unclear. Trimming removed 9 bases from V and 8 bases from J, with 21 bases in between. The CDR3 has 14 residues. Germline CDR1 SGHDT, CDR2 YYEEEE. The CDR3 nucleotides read TGTGCCATCGGCCCCGTCGCAGCCGCAGACATTCAGTACTTC. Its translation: CAIGPVAAADIQYF. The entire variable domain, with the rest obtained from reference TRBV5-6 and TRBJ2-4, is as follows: DAGVTQSPTHLIKTRGQQVTLRCSPKSGHDTVSWYQQALGQGPQFIFQYYEEEERQRGNFPDRFSGHQFPNYSSELNVNALLLGDSALYLCAIGPVAAADIQYFGAGTRLSVL.

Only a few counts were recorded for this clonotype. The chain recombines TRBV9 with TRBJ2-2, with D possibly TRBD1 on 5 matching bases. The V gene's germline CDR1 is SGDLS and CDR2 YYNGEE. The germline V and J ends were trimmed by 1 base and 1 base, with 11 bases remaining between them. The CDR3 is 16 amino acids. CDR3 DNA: TGTGCCAGCAGCGTACGCGAGCAGGGGAACACCGGGGAGCTGTTTTTT. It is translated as CASSVREQGNTGELFF. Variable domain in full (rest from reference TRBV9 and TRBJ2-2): DSGVTQTPKHLITATGQRVTLRCSPRSGDLSVYWYQQSLDQGLQFLIQYYNGEERAKGNILERFSAQQFPDLHSELNLSSLELGDSALYFCASSVREQGNTGELFFGEGSRLTVL.

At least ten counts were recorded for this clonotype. This CDR3 is CASSLGRTSSYNEQFF. In nucleotides, the CDR3 is TGTGCCAGCAGCTTAGGCCGGACTAGCTCCTACAATGAGCAGTTCTTC. The genes are TRBV7-9 and TRBJ2-1; 7 bases line up with TRBD2. Germline V lookup: CDR1 SEHNR, CDR2 FQNEAQ (reference sequence). The CDR3 length is 16 residues. V lost 1 base and J lost 0; bases outside the gene matches: 3.

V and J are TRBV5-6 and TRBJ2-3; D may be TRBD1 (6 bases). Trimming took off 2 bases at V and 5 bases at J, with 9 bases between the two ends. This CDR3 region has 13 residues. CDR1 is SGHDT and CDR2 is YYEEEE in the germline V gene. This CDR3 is CASSLRQVDTQYF. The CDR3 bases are TGTGCCAGCAGCTTACGACAGGTAGATACGCAGTATTTT.

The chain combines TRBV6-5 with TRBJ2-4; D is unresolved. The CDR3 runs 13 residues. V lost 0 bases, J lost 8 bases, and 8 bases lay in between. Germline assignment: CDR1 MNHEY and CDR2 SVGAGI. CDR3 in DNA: TGTGCCAGCAGTTACTCGATTAAAGACATTCAGTACTTC. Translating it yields CASSYSIKDIQYF.

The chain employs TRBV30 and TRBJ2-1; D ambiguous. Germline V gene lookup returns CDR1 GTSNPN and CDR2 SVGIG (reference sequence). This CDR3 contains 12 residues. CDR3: CAYGSSYNEQFF. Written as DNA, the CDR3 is TGTGCGTATGGAAGCTCCTACAATGAGCAGTTCTTC.

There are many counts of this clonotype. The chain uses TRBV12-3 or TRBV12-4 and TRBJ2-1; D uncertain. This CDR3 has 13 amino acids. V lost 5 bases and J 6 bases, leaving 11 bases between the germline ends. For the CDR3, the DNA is TGTGCCAGCAGTGCAGGCCCGAGCAATGAGCAGTTCTTC. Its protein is CASSAGPSNEQFF.